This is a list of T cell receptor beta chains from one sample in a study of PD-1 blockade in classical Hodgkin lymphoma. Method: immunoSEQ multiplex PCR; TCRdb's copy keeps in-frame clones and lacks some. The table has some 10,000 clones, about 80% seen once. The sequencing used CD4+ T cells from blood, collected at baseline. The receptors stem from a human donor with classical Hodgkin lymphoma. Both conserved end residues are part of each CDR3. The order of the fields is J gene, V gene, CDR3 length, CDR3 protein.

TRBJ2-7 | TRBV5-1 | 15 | CASSLEAGVRSEQYF
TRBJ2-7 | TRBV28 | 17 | CASSPRFRALTSYEQYF
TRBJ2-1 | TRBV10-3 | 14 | CASETGTSHNEQFF
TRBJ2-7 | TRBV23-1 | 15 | CASTFGGGARDEQYF
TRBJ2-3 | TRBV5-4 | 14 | CASSLSGRPDTQYF
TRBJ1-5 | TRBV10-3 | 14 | CAISRDPQGQPQHF
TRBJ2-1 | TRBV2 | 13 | CASRREHYNEQFF
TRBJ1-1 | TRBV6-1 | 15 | CASSLDPRGSAEAFF
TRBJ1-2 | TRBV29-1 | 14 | CSVESSRENYGYTF
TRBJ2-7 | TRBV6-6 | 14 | CASSYSRQGYEQYF
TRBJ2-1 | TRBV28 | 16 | CASSLAGARANNEQFF
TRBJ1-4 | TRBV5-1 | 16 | CASSVGTGATNEKLFF
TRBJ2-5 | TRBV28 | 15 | CSSRIDQRGRKTQYF